Listed below are T cell receptor beta chains from one sample, sequenced in a study of control samples from healthy donors and cancer patients. Data came from immunoSEQ multiplex PCR; TCRdb stores just in-frame clones and leaves some out. This sample carries around 130,000 clones, approximately 90% of them seen once, and the ten largest clones take more than 2.5%. Sequenced material: blood. Receptor source: a man aged 50-60 years in good health. Each CDR3 is given with its conserved first and last residue. The D gene is left open where the match is weak. Clone sizes are given selectively: once, few, many, or a class where the clone is expanded.

CDR3 DNA: TGTGCCAGCAGCTTAGCGCGGGTTAACTATGGCTACACCTTC
CDR3 protein: CASSLARVNYGYTF
V gene: TRBV7-9
clone size: .
J gene: TRBJ1-2
D gene: .

CDR3 DNA: TGCGCCAGCAGCCAAGATGCTGGTTGGGATTCAAACATTCAGTACTTC
CDR3 protein: CASSQDAGWDSNIQYF
V gene: TRBV4-1
clone size: .
J gene: TRBJ2-4
D gene: .

CDR3 DNA: TGTGCCAGCAGCTTAGCGGTCAGGGGGGCCCATAGCAATCAGCCCCAGCATTTT
CDR3 protein: CASSLAVRGAHSNQPQHF
V gene: TRBV7-2
clone size: .
J gene: TRBJ1-5
D gene: TRBD1

CDR3 DNA: TGTGCCAGCAGCACTCCTCGATCGGGGGGCCAAGGGGGAGATACGCAGTATTTT
CDR3 protein: CASSTPRSGGQGGDTQYF
V gene: TRBV21-1
clone size: .
J gene: TRBJ2-3
D gene: .

CDR3 DNA: TGTGCCAGTAGTATAGTTTGGGGAATCGACAATGAGCAGTTCTTC
CDR3 protein: CASSIVWGIDNEQFF
V gene: TRBV19
clone size: .
J gene: TRBJ2-1
D gene: .

CDR3 DNA: TGTGCCTGGACGCGGGGGATTCTTACAGATACGCAGTATTTT
CDR3 protein: CAWTRGILTDTQYF
V gene: TRBV30
clone size: .
J gene: TRBJ2-3
D gene: TRBD2

CDR3 DNA: TGTGCCGCCGGCATTGGAGGGTCCGAGATGGGAGGCTACACCTTC
CDR3 protein: CAAGIGGSEMGGYTF
V gene: TRBV15
clone size: few
J gene: TRBJ1-2
D gene: .

CDR3 DNA: TGTGCCAGCAGCCGGGGACTTGCAGGAGAATATAATTCACCCCTCCACTTT
CDR3 protein: CASSRGLAGEYNSPLHF
V gene: TRBV9
clone size: .
J gene: TRBJ1-6
D gene: .

CDR3 DNA: TGTGCCAGCAGCTTGCTTGGGACTCATCAGGATACGCAGTATTTT
CDR3 protein: CASSLLGTHQDTQYF
V gene: TRBV5-8
clone size: once
J gene: TRBJ2-3
D gene: .

CDR3 DNA: TGCGCCAGCAGCTTTTTAGCGGGGGGCACGGAGGGCGAGCAGTACTTC
CDR3 protein: CASSFLAGGTEGEQYF
V gene: TRBV5-1
clone size: .
J gene: TRBJ2-7
D gene: TRBD2

CDR3 DNA: TGTGCCAGCAGTGAACAGGGGGTCCTCCAAGAGACCCAGTACTTC
CDR3 protein: CASSEQGVLQETQYF
V gene: TRBV2
clone size: .
J gene: TRBJ2-5
D gene: TRBD1

CDR3 DNA: TGTGCCAGCAGCGTCCAGGGGTCTCGGACCCAGTACTTC
CDR3 protein: CASSVQGSRTQYF
V gene: TRBV9
clone size: .
J gene: TRBJ2-5
D gene: .

CDR3 DNA: TGTGCCAGCAGTGGGGAGCTTCAGATCGAGCAGTACTTC
CDR3 protein: CASSGELQIEQYF
V gene: TRBV2
clone size: .
J gene: TRBJ2-7
D gene: .

CDR3 DNA: TGTGCCAGCAGCAGATCCGGGACGCAGGGGATGAACACTGAAGCTTTCTTT
CDR3 protein: CASSRSGTQGMNTEAFF
V gene: TRBV5-4
clone size: once
J gene: TRBJ1-1
D gene: .

CDR3 DNA: TGTGCCAGCAGTGACGCCCAGGGTACGAATCAGCCCCAGCATTTT
CDR3 protein: CASSDAQGTNQPQHF
V gene: TRBV6-1
clone size: .
J gene: TRBJ1-5
D gene: .

CDR3 DNA: TGCGCCAGCAGCCAAGTAAGCTTGGGTCTTAACGGCTATGGCTACACCTTC
CDR3 protein: CASSQVSLGLNGYGYTF
V gene: TRBV4-1
clone size: .
J gene: TRBJ1-2
D gene: .

CDR3 DNA: TGTGCCAGCAGCTCCCGGACAGGGGTGGACAATCAGCCCCAGCATTTT
CDR3 protein: CASSSRTGVDNQPQHF
V gene: TRBV21-1
clone size: .
J gene: TRBJ1-5
D gene: .

CDR3 DNA: TGTGCCAGCAGCCCCGGCGGGGAGGATACGCAGTATTTT
CDR3 protein: CASSPGGEDTQYF
V gene: TRBV9
clone size: .
J gene: TRBJ2-3
D gene: .

CDR3 DNA: TGTGCCAGCAGCTTAGAGGGGCTGGCCCGGAACACCGGGGAGCTGTTTTTT
CDR3 protein: CASSLEGLARNTGELFF
V gene: TRBV11-3
clone size: .
J gene: TRBJ2-2
D gene: .

CDR3 DNA: TGTGCCAGCAGTGATCCCTCGCGGGGGGTGAACACCGGGGAGCTGTTTTTT
CDR3 protein: CASSDPSRGVNTGELFF
V gene: TRBV2
clone size: .
J gene: TRBJ2-2
D gene: TRBD2

CDR3 DNA: TGCGCCAGCAGCCTAGTTGGTCACCGGGTTAATGAGCAGTTCTTC
CDR3 protein: CASSLVGHRVNEQFF
V gene: TRBV4-1
clone size: .
J gene: TRBJ2-1
D gene: .

CDR3 DNA: TGTGCCAGCAGCTTAGTGGACAGCGTCCATGGCTACACCTTC
CDR3 protein: CASSLVDSVHGYTF
V gene: TRBV7-9
clone size: .
J gene: TRBJ1-2
D gene: .

CDR3 DNA: TGTGCCAGCAGCCTATTGGGACAGGACACAGATACGCAGTATTTT
CDR3 protein: CASSLLGQDTDTQYF
V gene: TRBV6-5
clone size: .
J gene: TRBJ2-3
D gene: TRBD1

CDR3 DNA: TGTGCCAGCAGCGCACCGGACGGGGGACTGACCCAGTACTTC
CDR3 protein: CASSAPDGGLTQYF
V gene: TRBV9
clone size: .
J gene: TRBJ2-5
D gene: .

CDR3 DNA: TGTGCCAGCAGACCTCCCGGGACAGCCTACGAGCAGTACTTC
CDR3 protein: CASRPPGTAYEQYF
V gene: TRBV27
clone size: .
J gene: TRBJ2-7
D gene: TRBD1

CDR3 DNA: TGTGCCAGCAGTTTTCTCGGACAGGGACCTCAGCCCCAGCATTTT
CDR3 protein: CASSFLGQGPQPQHF
V gene: TRBV28
clone size: .
J gene: TRBJ1-5
D gene: TRBD1

CDR3 DNA: TGCGCCAGCAGCCAAGCGAGGGGGTCCCTCACTGAAGCTTTCTTT
CDR3 protein: CASSQARGSLTEAFF
V gene: TRBV4-1
clone size: few
J gene: TRBJ1-1
D gene: .

CDR3 DNA: TGTGCCAGCGCGGGGTCTCTAAATGAAAAACTGTTTTTT
CDR3 protein: CASAGSLNEKLFF
V gene: TRBV27
clone size: .
J gene: TRBJ1-4
D gene: .

CDR3 DNA: TGTGCCAGCAGCTTAGGGCAGGTTGGAGAGACCCAGTACTTC
CDR3 protein: CASSLGQVGETQYF
V gene: TRBV7-9
clone size: .
J gene: TRBJ2-5
D gene: .

CDR3 DNA: TGTGCCAGCAGCCATCGGGCAGGGCAAGAGACCCAGTACTTC
CDR3 protein: CASSHRAGQETQYF
V gene: TRBV3-1/TRBV3-2
clone size: .
J gene: TRBJ2-5
D gene: .

CDR3 DNA: TGTGCCAGCAGCTTGTATCGATCCGTTAGCGAAATTTACAATGAGCAGTTCTTC
CDR3 protein: CASSLYRSVSEIYNEQFF
V gene: TRBV5-6
clone size: .
J gene: TRBJ2-1
D gene: .

CDR3 DNA: TGTGCCAGCAGCCAAGGTGCCGGTGGGCTGCAAGAGACCCAGTACTTC
CDR3 protein: CASSQGAGGLQETQYF
V gene: TRBV14
clone size: .
J gene: TRBJ2-5
D gene: .

CDR3 DNA: TGTGCCAGCAGTTTATTAGCGGGGGCAAACAATGAGCAGTTCTTC
CDR3 protein: CASSLLAGANNEQFF
V gene: TRBV27
clone size: .
J gene: TRBJ2-1
D gene: TRBD2